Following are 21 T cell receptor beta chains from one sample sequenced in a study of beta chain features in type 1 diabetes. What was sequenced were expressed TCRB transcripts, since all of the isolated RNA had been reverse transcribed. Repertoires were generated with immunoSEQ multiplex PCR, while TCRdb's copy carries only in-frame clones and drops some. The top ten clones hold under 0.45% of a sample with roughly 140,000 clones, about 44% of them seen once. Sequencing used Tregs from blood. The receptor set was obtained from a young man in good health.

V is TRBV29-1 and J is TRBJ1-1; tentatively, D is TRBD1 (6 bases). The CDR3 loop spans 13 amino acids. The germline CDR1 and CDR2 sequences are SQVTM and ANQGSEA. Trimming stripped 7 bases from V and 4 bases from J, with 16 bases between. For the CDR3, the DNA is TGCAGCGCTAGGTGGGGGCTGGGCACTGAAGCTTTCTTT. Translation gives CSARWGLGTEAFF. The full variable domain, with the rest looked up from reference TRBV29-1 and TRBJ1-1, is SAVISQKPSRDICQRGTSLTIQCQVDSQVTMMFWYRQQPGQSLTLIATANQGSEATYESGFVIDKFPISRPNLTFSTLTVSNMSPEDSSIYLCSARWGLGTEAFFGQGTRLTVV.

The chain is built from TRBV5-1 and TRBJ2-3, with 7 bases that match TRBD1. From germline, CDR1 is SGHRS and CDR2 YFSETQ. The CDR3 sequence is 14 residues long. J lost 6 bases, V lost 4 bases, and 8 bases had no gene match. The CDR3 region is CASSQWTGLDTQYF. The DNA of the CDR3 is TGCGCCAGCAGCCAGTGGACAGGTTTGGATACGCAGTATTTT.

The CDR3: CASSQEDRAYEQYF. DNA of the CDR3: TGCGCCAGCAGCCAAGAGGACAGGGCCTACGAGCAGTACTTC. The genes are TRBV4-1 and TRBJ2-7, with 8 bases aligning to TRBD1. V lost 0 bases to trimming and J lost 2 bases; unmatched junction nucleotides: 0. CDR1 and CDR2 from the germline V gene are MGHRA and YSYEKL. This CDR3 spans 14 amino acids.

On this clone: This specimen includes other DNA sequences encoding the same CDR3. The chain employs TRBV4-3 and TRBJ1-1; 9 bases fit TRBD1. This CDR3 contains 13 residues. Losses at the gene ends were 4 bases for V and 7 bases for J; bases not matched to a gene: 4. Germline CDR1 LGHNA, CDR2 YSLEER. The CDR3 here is CASSLGQGNEAFF. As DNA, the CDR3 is TGCGCCAGCAGCCTCGGACAGGGGAATGAAGCTTTCTTT.

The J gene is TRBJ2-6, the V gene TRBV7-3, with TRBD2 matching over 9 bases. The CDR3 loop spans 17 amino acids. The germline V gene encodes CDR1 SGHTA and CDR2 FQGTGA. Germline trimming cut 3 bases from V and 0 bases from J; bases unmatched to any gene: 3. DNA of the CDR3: TGTGCCAGCAGCTTTAGCGGGGGCCGCTCTGGGGCCAACGTCCTGACTTTC. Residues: CASSFSGGRSGANVLTF.

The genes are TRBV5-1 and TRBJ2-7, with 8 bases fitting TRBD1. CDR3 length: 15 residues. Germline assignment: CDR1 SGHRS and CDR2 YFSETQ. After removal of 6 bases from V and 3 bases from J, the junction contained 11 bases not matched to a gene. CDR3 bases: TGCGCCAGCAACCCTCAGGGGGCAGGGAACTACGAGCAGTACTTC. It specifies CASNPQGAGNYEQYF. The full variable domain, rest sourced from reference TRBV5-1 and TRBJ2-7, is KAGVTQTPRYLIKTRGQQVTLSCSPISGHRSVSWYQQTPGQGLQFLFEYFSETQRNKGNFPGRFSGRQFSNSRSEMNVSTLELGDSALYLCASNPQGAGNYEQYFGPGTRLTVT.

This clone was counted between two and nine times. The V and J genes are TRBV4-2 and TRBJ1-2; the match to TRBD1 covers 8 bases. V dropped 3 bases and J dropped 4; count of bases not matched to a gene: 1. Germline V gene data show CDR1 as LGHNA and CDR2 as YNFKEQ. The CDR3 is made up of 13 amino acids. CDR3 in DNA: TGTGCCAGCAGCCACGGGACAGGCTATGGCTACACCTTC. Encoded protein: CASSHGTGYGYTF.

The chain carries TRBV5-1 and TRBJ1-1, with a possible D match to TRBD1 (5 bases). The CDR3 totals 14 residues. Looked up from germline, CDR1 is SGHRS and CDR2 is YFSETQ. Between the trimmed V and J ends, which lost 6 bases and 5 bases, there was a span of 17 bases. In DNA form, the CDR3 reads TGCGCCAGCACCCAGCGCGGGGGGGGAACTGAAGCTTTCTTT. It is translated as CASTQRGGGTEAFF. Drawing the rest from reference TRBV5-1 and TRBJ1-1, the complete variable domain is KAGVTQTPRYLIKTRGQQVTLSCSPISGHRSVSWYQQTPGQGLQFLFEYFSETQRNKGNFPGRFSGRQFSNSRSEMNVSTLELGDSALYLCASTQRGGGTEAFFGQGTRLTVV.

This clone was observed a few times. The CDR3 coding sequence is TGTGCCAGCAGTGCGGACAGGGTCTCTGGGGCCAACGTCCTGACTTTC. This translates into CASSADRVSGANVLTF. The chain combines TRBV6-1 with TRBJ2-6, with TRBD1 matching over 8 bases. Germline CDR1 and CDR2: MNHNS and SASEGT. Germline trimming cut 4 bases from V and 0 bases from J; bases unmatched to any gene: 2. This CDR3 region has 16 residues.

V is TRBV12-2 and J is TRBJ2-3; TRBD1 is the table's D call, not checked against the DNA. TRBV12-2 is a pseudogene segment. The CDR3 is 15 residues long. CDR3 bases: TGTGCAAGTCGCTTACGGACAGGATTCACAGATACGCAGTATTTT. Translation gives CASRLRTGFTDTQYF.

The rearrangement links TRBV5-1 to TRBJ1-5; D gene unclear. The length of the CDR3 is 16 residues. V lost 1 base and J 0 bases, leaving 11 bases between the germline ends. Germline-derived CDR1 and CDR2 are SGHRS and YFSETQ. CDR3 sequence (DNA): TGCGCCAGCAGCTTGCTGTGGAGTTATAGCAATCAGCCCCAGCATTTT. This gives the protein CASSLLWSYSNQPQHF.

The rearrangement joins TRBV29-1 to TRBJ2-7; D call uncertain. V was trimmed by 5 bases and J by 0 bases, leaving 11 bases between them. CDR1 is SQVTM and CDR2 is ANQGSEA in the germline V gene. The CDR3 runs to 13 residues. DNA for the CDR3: TGCAGCGTTCTCAGCGCTCTCTCCTACGAGCAGTACTTC. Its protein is CSVLSALSYEQYF.

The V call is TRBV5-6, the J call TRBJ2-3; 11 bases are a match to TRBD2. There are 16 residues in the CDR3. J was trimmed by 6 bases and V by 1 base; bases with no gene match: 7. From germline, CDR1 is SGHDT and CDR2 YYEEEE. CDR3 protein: CASSLSSGGARDTQYF. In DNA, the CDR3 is TGTGCCAGCAGCTTGAGTAGCGGGGGGGCCCGGGATACGCAGTATTTT.

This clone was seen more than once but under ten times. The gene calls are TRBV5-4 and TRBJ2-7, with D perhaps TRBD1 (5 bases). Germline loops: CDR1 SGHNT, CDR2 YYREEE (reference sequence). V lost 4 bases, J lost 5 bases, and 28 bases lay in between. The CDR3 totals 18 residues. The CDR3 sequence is CASSTAAFISWGFDEQYF. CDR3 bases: TGTGCCAGCAGCACCGCCGCGTTTATAAGTTGGGGCTTCGACGAGCAGTACTTC.

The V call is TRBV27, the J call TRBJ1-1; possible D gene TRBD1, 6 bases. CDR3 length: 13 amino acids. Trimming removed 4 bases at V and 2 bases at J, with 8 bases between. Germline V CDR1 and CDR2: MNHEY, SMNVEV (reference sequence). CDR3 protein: CASSWGRNTEAFF. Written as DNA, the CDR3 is TGTGCCAGCAGTTGGGGGCGAAACACTGAAGCTTTCTTT.

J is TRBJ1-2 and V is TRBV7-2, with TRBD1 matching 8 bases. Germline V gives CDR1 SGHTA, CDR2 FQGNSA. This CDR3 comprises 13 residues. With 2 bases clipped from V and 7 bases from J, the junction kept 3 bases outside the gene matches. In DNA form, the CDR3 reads TGTGCCAGCAGCTTACTGCAGGGGGCTGGCTACACCTTC. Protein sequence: CASSLLQGAGYTF.

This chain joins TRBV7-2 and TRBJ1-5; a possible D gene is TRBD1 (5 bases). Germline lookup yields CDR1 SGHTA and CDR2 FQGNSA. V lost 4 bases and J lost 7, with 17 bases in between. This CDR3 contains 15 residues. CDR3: CASSYGTVPSQPQHF. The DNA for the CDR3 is TGTGCCAGCAGCTATGGGACTGTCCCAAGCCAGCCCCAGCATTTT.

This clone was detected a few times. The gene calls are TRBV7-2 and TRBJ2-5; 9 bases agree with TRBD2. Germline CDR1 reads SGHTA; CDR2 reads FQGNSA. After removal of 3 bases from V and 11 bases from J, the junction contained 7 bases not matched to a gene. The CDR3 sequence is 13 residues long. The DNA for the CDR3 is TGTGCCAGCAGCTTGTCGCGGGAGGGTAAGCAGTACTTC. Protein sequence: CASSLSREGKQYF.

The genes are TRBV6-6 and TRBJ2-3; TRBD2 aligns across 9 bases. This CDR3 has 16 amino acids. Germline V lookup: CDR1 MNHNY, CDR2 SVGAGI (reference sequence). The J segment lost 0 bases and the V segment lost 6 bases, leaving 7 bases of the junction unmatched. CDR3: CASRRLAAYSTDTQYF. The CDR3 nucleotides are TGTGCCAGCAGAAGACTAGCGGCATATAGCACAGATACGCAGTATTTT.

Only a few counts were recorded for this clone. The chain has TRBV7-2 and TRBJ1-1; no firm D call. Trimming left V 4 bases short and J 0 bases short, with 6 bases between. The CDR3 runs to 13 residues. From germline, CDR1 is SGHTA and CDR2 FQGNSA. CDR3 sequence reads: CASSSLMNTEAFF. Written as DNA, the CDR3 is TGTGCCAGCAGCTCTTTAATGAACACTGAAGCTTTCTTT.

The CDR3 DNA sequence: TGTGCCAGCAGTTTATCGCAGTTCCCCTCCTACAATGAGCAGTTCTTC. Translating gives CASSLSQFPSYNEQFF. The V and J genes are TRBV27 and TRBJ2-1, with D uncertain. Germline CDR1 MNHEY, CDR2 SMNVEV (reference sequence). The CDR3 has 16 residues. V was cut by 0 bases and J by 0 bases, with 9 bases left in between.